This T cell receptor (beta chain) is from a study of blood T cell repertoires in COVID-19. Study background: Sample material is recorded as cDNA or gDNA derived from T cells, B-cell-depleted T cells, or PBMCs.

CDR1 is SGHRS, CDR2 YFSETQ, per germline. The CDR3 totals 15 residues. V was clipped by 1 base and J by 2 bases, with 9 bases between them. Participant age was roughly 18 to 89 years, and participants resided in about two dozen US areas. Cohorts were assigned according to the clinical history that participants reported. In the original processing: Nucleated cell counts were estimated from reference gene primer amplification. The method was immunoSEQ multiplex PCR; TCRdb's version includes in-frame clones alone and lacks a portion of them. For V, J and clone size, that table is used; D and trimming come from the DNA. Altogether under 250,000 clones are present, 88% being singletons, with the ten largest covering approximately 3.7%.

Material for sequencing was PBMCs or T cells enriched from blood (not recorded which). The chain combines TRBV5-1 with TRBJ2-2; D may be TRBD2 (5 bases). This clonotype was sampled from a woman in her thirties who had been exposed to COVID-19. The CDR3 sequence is CASSLLTTNTGELFF. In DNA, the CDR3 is TGCGCCAGCAGCTTGTTGACTACCAACACCGGGGAGCTGTTTTTT.